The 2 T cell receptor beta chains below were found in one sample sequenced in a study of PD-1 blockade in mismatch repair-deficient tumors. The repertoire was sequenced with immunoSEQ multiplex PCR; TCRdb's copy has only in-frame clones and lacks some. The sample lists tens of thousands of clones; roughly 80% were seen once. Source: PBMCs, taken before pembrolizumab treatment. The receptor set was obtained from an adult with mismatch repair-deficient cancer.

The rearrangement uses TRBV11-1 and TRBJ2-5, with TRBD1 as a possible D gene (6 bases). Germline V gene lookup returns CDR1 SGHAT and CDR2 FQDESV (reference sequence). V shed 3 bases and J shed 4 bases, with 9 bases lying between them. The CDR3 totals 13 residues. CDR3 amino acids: CASSFARGETQYF. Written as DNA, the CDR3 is TGTGCCAGCAGCTTCGCCAGGGGAGAGACCCAGTACTTC.

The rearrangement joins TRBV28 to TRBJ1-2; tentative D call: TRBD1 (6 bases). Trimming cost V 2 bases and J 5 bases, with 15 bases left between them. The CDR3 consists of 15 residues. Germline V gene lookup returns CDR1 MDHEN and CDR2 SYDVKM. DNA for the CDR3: TGTGCCAGCAGTTTAGGGGGGGGCCCTCGGTATGGCTACACCTTC. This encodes CASSLGGGPRYGYTF.